This T cell receptor (beta chain) was profiled in a study of blood T cell repertoires in COVID-19. Looking at the study overall: The United States, Italy and Spain supplied acute and convalescent COVID-19 samples. T cells, B-cell-depleted T cells, or PBMCs provided the cDNA or gDNA that served as material.

V lost 6 bases, J lost 0 bases, and 10 bases stayed unmatched. Germline V gives CDR1 LNHDA, CDR2 SQIVND (reference sequence). The CDR3 runs 17 residues. In the original processing: Amplification of reference gene primers was used by the study to estimate nucleated cell counts. Profiled with immunoSEQ multiplex PCR; TCRdb holds only in-frame clones, not every one. That table is the source of V, J and clone size, and D and trimming were worked out from the DNA. The sample has about 130,000 clones, around 73% seen once. The rearrangement uses TRBV19 and TRBJ2-1; 8 bases are a match to TRBD2. The sequencing sample was made of peripheral blood. The TCR sequence derives from a man in his 60s who had recovered from COVID-19. The chain's CDR3 is CASSRGAGGSSYNEQFF. For the CDR3, the DNA is TGTGCCAGTAGCAGAGGGGCGGGGGGTAGCTCCTACAATGAGCAGTTCTTC. The full variable domain, its missing parts supplied by reference TRBV19 and TRBJ2-1, is DGGITQSPKYLFRKEGQNVTLSCEQNLNHDAMYWYRQDPGQGLRLIYYSQIVNDFQKGDIAEGYSVSREKKESFPLTVTSAQKNPTAFYLCASSRGAGGSSYNEQFFGPGTRLTVL.